This T cell receptor (beta chain) is drawn from a study of blood T cell repertoires in COVID-19. Study at large: The United States, Italy and Spain were the sources of the acute and convalescent COVID-19 samples. PBMCs, B-cell-depleted T cells, or T cells were the source of the cDNA or gDNA that made up the material.

In the authors' methods: Nucleated cell number was recorded as an estimate derived from reference gene primer amplification. Only in-frame clones appear in the TCRdb table, and some are missing; sequencing was by immunoSEQ multiplex PCR. V and J calls and clone size are as listed in that table; D and trimming were resolved from the DNA. The sample holds almost 100,000 clones, around nine tenths seen once. The CDR3 is made up of 16 amino acids. The V segment lost 1 base and the J segment 5 bases; nucleotides outside the gene matches: 8. Germline-derived CDR1 and CDR2 are SGHTA and FQGNSA. J is TRBJ2-7 and V is TRBV7-2; 10 bases are a match to TRBD2. The specimen sequenced was peripheral blood. The receptor was derived from a man aged 50-59 years with acute or convalescent COVID-19. CDR3 bases: TGTGCCAGCAGCTTAGTTCCAGCGGGAGGGCCTCACGAGCAGTACTTC. Residues: CASSLVPAGGPHEQYF.